One sample yielded the 15 T cell receptor beta chains listed below, sequenced in a study of cytomegalovirus exposure and HLA in healthy donors. Sequenced by immunoSEQ multiplex PCR; TCRdb stores in-frame clones only, minus some. Here the sample spans about 190,000 clones, around 81% being singletons. Sequences were obtained from PBMCs. All receptors derive from a young woman in good health and CMV-seropositive.

This rearrangement joins TRBV5-1 to TRBJ2-2, with D uncertain. Between the trimmed V and J ends, which lost 1 base and 1 base, there was a span of 8 bases. This CDR3 is built from 15 residues. Germline V gene data show CDR1 as SGHRS and CDR2 as YFSETQ. The DNA of the CDR3 is TGCGCCAGCAGCTTGTTCTCACAGAACACCGGGGAGCTGTTTTTT. Protein product: CASSLFSQNTGELFF.

V is TRBV11-2 and J is TRBJ2-7; possible D gene TRBD1, 6 bases. V shed 5 bases and J shed 3 bases, with 14 bases lying between them. Germline V gene data show CDR1 as SGHAT and CDR2 as FQNNGV. This CDR3 is 14 amino acids long. CDR3 sequence: CASSATGYLYEQYF. The CDR3 DNA follows: TGTGCCAGCAGCGCAACAGGGTACCTCTACGAGCAGTACTTC. Full variable domain (missing parts from reference TRBV11-2 and TRBJ2-7): EAGVAQSPRYKIIEKRQSVAFWCNPISGHATLYWYQQILGQGPKLLIQFQNNGVVDDSQLPKDRFSAERLKGVDSTLKIQPAKLEDSAVYLCASSATGYLYEQYFGPGTRLTVT.

The V call is TRBV6-6, the J call TRBJ2-3; 7 bases fit TRBD1. The V segment lost 6 bases and the J segment 5 bases; nucleotides outside the gene matches: 8. The CDR3 totals 14 residues. The V gene's germline CDR1 is MNHNY and CDR2 SVGAGI (reference sequence). The CDR3 reads CASSPRGGQDTQYF. The CDR3 DNA reads as TGTGCCAGCAGCCCTCGAGGGGGCCAAGATACGCAGTATTTT.

This clone was observed a handful of times. The chain couples TRBV11-2 to TRBJ2-2; D remains ambiguous. V gave up 1 base and J gave up 1 base, with 7 bases separating them. Germline V CDR1 and CDR2: SGHAT, FQNNGV. The CDR3 length is 15 residues. CDR3 loop: CASSLGSGNTGELFF. CDR3 in DNA: TGTGCCAGCAGCTTAGGGTCCGGGAACACCGGGGAGCTGTTTTTT.

As DNA, the CDR3 is TGTGCCAGTCTTGGGCAGACTAGCTATGGCTACACCTTC. The encoded protein is CASLGQTSYGYTF. The V and J genes are TRBV27 and TRBJ1-2; D not certain. Germline V gene data show CDR1 as MNHEY and CDR2 as SMNVEV (reference sequence). The CDR3 totals 13 residues. Trimming took off 9 bases at V and 4 bases at J, with 15 bases between the two ends.

The chain combines TRBV5-1 with TRBJ2-5; D perhaps matches TRBD2 (5 bases). Germline loops: CDR1 SGHRS, CDR2 YFSETQ. CDR3 length: 14 amino acids. The V gene lost 5 bases and the J gene lost 5 bases, with 16 bases spanning the gap. CDR3 loop: CASSARPEGETQYF. In nucleotides, the CDR3 is TGCGCCAGCAGTGCGCGGCCCGAGGGCGAGACCCAGTACTTC. Full variable domain (missing parts from reference TRBV5-1 and TRBJ2-5): KAGVTQTPRYLIKTRGQQVTLSCSPISGHRSVSWYQQTPGQGLQFLFEYFSETQRNKGNFPGRFSGRQFSNSRSEMNVSTLELGDSALYLCASSARPEGETQYFGPGTRLLVL.

V gene TRBV5-6 combines with J gene TRBJ2-3, with TRBD2 matching over 10 bases. There are 18 residues in the CDR3. V dropped 4 bases and J dropped 2; count of bases not matched to a gene: 13. CDR1 and CDR2 from the germline V gene are SGHDT and YYEEEE. The CDR3 spells CASSRGAGGLLSTDTQYF. The CDR3 nucleotides are TGTGCCAGCAGCCGCGGAGCGGGGGGGCTCCTTTCCACAGATACGCAGTATTTT. The variable domain in full, with the rest retrieved from reference TRBV5-6 and TRBJ2-3, is DAGVTQSPTHLIKTRGQQVTLRCSPKSGHDTVSWYQQALGQGPQFIFQYYEEEERQRGNFPDRFSGHQFPNYSSELNVNALLLGDSALYLCASSRGAGGLLSTDTQYFGPGTRLTVL.

Only a few counts were recorded for this clone. This CDR3 reads CASSRQTGNTIYF. The DNA of the CDR3 is TGTGCCAGCAGCAGACAGACTGGAAACACCATATATTTT. V and J are TRBV9 and TRBJ1-3; TRBD1 is a possible D gene (5 bases). In germline, CDR1 is SGDLS, CDR2 YYNGEE. CDR3 size: 13 residues. Trimming pared 4 bases from V and 2 bases from J, leaving 7 bases between.

The chain employs TRBV5-4 and TRBJ2-3; no clear D gene. Trimming shortened V by 0 bases and J by 3 bases, and 11 bases separated the two germline ends. This CDR3 is built from 15 residues. Germline V gene lookup returns CDR1 SGHNT and CDR2 YYREEE (reference sequence). The CDR3 DNA reads as TGTGCCAGCAGCTTGGCATCGGGTAGGACAGATACGCAGTATTTT. Encoded protein: CASSLASGRTDTQYF.

J is TRBJ1-3 and V is TRBV7-6; D is unclear. The CDR3 totals 15 residues. The germline gives CDR1 SGHVS, CDR2 FNYEAQ. Trimming cost V 1 base and J 4 bases, with 11 bases left between them. The CDR3 region is CASSLVDMGGNTIYF. The CDR3, as DNA: TGTGCCAGCAGCTTAGTTGATATGGGCGGAAACACCATATATTTT. Using reference TRBV7-6 and TRBJ1-3 for the parts outside the CDR3, the full variable domain is GAGVSQSPRYKVTKRGQDVALRCDPISGHVSLYWYRQALGQGPEFLTYFNYEAQQDKSGLPNDRFSAERPEGSISTLTIQRTEQRDSAMYRCASSLVDMGGNTIYFGEGSWLTVV.

The genes are TRBV5-6 and TRBJ1-2; a weak D match, TRBD1 (6 bases). V gave up 4 bases and J gave up 3 bases, with 16 bases separating them. The CDR3 has 15 residues. In germline, CDR1 is SGHDT, CDR2 YYEEEE. The CDR3 DNA reads TGTGCCAGCAGCCGTGACGGCAGGGGAGACTATGGCTACACCTTC. It codes for CASSRDGRGDYGYTF.

The chain couples TRBV13 to TRBJ2-7; 9 positions agree with TRBD2. The CDR3 is 15 residues long. The ends lost 0 bases at V and 4 bases at J; junction bases unmatched: 4. Germline assignment: CDR1 PRHDT and CDR2 FYEKMQ (reference sequence). The DNA for the CDR3 is TGTGCCAGCAGCTTAGGTCTAGCGGGGCAATACGAGCAGTACTTC. As protein: CASSLGLAGQYEQYF.

The chain carries TRBV4-1 and TRBJ2-1, with D perhaps matching TRBD2 (5 bases). The length of the CDR3 is 16 residues. V lost 0 bases and J lost 1, with 10 bases in between. The germline gives CDR1 MGHRA, CDR2 YSYEKL. The CDR3 loop is CASSQEPGTSYNEQFF. CDR3 sequence (DNA): TGCGCCAGCAGCCAAGAGCCGGGAACGTCCTACAATGAGCAGTTCTTC.

This clone has only one observation. The rearrangement joins TRBV28 to TRBJ2-7; TRBD2 matches 16 bases. The germline gives CDR1 MDHEN, CDR2 SYDVKM. J lost 3 bases, V lost 6 bases, and 5 bases had no gene match. The CDR3 spans 16 residues. In DNA, the CDR3 is TGTGCCAGCAGGGGACTAGCGGGGGGGCAGGGCTACGAGCAGTACTTC. Translating gives CASRGLAGGQGYEQYF.

V and J are TRBV6-6 and TRBJ1-4; D is ambiguous. Germline V gene sequence: CDR1 MNHNY, CDR2 SVGAGI (reference sequence). V gave up 0 bases and J gave up 8 bases, with 13 bases separating them. The CDR3 length is 15 residues. The DNA for the CDR3 is TGTGCCAGCAGTTACTCCTCCGACGGAGGAGAAAAACTGTTTTTT. Translated: CASSYSSDGGEKLFF.